This entry is about one T cell receptor (beta chain). It was 200 to 250 ng DNA, about 30,000 T cell genomes, that sorted-subset replicate PCRs used. Profiling relied on immunoSEQ multiplex PCR, and the TCRdb table lists in-frame clones only, not all of them. The sample consists of about 2.4 million clones, more than 85% of them appearing once. There were only Caucasian adults among the donors, and all lived in Nashville, Tennessee. Naive CD45RA+ and memory CD45RA-negative subsets were split from CD4+ cells. CDR3 length equals 15 residues. Trimming left V 5 bases short and J 7 bases short, with 22 bases between. CDR1 and CDR2 from the germline V gene are SGHDT and YYEEEE. These data are taken from a study of shared clonotypes between healthy human individuals. Across the study: Contributing individuals were a couple of females and three males aged 18 to 49.

The source is a man younger than 35 in good health. Some clones in this sample may be carry-over from other donors' samples. The sample taken for sequencing was naive CD4+ T cells from PBMCs. Subset in this sample: CD45RA+ positively selected. V is TRBV5-6 and J is TRBJ2-7, with D maybe TRBD2 (6 bases). This CDR3 is CASRPRTNSLGEQYF. As DNA, the CDR3 is TGTGCCAGCAGACCCCGGACTAACTCTCTGGGTGAGCAGTACTTC.